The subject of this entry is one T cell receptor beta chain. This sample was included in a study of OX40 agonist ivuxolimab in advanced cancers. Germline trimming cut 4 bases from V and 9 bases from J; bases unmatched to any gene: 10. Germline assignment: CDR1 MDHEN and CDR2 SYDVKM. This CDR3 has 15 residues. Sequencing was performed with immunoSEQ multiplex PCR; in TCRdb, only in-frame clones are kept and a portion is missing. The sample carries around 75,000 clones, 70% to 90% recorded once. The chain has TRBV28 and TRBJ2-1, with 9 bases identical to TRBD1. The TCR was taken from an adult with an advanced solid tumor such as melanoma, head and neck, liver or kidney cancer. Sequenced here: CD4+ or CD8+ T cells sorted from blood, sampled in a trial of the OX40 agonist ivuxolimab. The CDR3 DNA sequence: TGTGCCAGCAGTTCCCAGGGACAGGGATCGGGTGAGCAGTTCTTC. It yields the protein CASSSQGQGSGEQFF.